A single sample is the source of the 14 T cell receptor beta chains below, sequenced in a study of control samples from healthy donors and cancer patients (dated by TCRdb to about 2020). Library generation was performed with the immunoSEQ multiplex PCR assay. TCRdb obtained this table from immuneACCESS and retained in-frame rearrangements with V and J assigned. These tables miss some clones; where compared with another copy, unresolved V genes account for less than half of the shortfall, and the remainder is unexplained. A total of 150,000 to 170,000 clones appear in this sample, 94% of them only once. Together, the top ten hold about 5.6% of the sample. The specimen sequenced was blood. The receptors stem from a man aged 40-50 years in good health.

CDR3 bases: TGTGCCAGCAGCTTGAGCGGGGTATCCTACAATGAGCAGTTCTTC. Translating gives CASSLSGVSYNEQFF. The gene calls are TRBV5-4 and TRBJ2-1; the match to TRBD2 covers 7 bases. V shed 1 base and J 1 base; nucleotides not matched to a gene: 2. Germline CDR1 and CDR2: SGHNT and YYREEE (reference sequence). There are 15 residues in the CDR3.

The rearrangement links TRBV4-1 to TRBJ2-3; D gene unclear. CDR1 MGHRA and CDR2 YSYEKL come from the germline V gene. V lost 1 base, J lost 4 bases, and 9 bases lay in between. The CDR3 length is 14 residues. In DNA form, the CDR3 reads TGCGCCAGCAGCCAAGTGGGGATAGCAGATACGCAGTATTTT. Residues: CASSQVGIADTQYF.

This chain uses TRBV5-4 with TRBJ1-2, with D possibly TRBD1 on 6 matching bases. Germline V lookup: CDR1 SGHNT, CDR2 YYREEE (reference sequence). V was cut by 1 base and J by 3 bases, with 10 bases left in between. CDR3 length: 14 amino acids. The CDR3 bases are TGTGCCAGCAGCTTGAACAGGGAAGACTATGGCTACACCTTC. Encoded protein: CASSLNREDYGYTF.

This clone was counted once. V and J are TRBV6-6 and TRBJ2-7, with a weak D call TRBD2 (6 bases). Trimming removed 6 bases from V and 7 bases from J, with 13 bases in between. Per germline, CDR1 MNHNY and CDR2 SVGAGI (reference sequence). The CDR3 is 12 amino acids. CDR3 in DNA: TGTGCCAGCAGCCGCGGGGCCGGGGAGCAGTACTTC. Encoded protein: CASSRGAGEQYF.

This chain connects TRBV3-1 (or the pseudogene TRBV3-2) to TRBJ2-5; D is possibly TRBD2 (6 bases). Trimming left V 5 bases short and J 2 bases short, with 12 bases between. The CDR3 runs to 14 residues. Germline V gene data show CDR1 as LGHDT and CDR2 as YNNKEL (reference sequence). CDR3 sequence: CASSSRRGQETQYF. The CDR3 coding sequence is TGTGCCAGCAGCTCGAGGAGGGGTCAAGAGACCCAGTACTTC.

The V gene is TRBV27, the J gene TRBJ1-2; 8 bases map to TRBD1. The CDR3 length is 16 residues. In germline, CDR1 is MNHEY, CDR2 SMNVEV (reference sequence). V gave up 4 bases and J gave up 8 bases; unmatched junction bases: 15. DNA for the CDR3: TGTGCCAGCAGTTGGGGGGTCGGGGACAGGTACGAAGGCTACACCTTC. It specifies CASSWGVGDRYEGYTF.

This chain joins TRBV25-1 and TRBJ2-6; D is perhaps TRBD2 (6 bases). Trimming removed 3 bases from V and 4 bases from J, with 13 bases in between. This CDR3 is 16 amino acids long. The germline gives CDR1 MGHDK, CDR2 SYGVNS. CDR3: CASSDVGGAGANVLTF. In nucleotides, the CDR3 is TGTGCCAGCAGTGACGTCGGGGGAGCCGGGGCCAACGTCCTGACTTTC.

The chain joins TRBV6-6 to TRBJ1-3; D might be TRBD1 (5 bases). CDR3 length: 13 residues. Germline V CDR1 and CDR2: MNHNY, SVGAGI (reference sequence). Trimming took 5 bases from V and 3 from J, leaving 8 bases between them. Here the CDR3 DNA reads TGTGCCAGCAGTCCCGGACATGGAAACACCATATATTTT. Encoded protein: CASSPGHGNTIYF.

The chain links TRBV4-1 to TRBJ1-2; 9 bases fit TRBD1. The CDR3 spans 18 residues. Per the germline V gene, CDR1 is MGHRA and CDR2 is YSYEKL. V gave up 1 base and J gave up 2 bases; unmatched junction bases: 11. The CDR3 region has the DNA TGCGCCAGCAGCCAAGTCGGGGACAGGGAGGGTGGGAACTATGGCTACACCTTC. Protein: CASSQVGDREGGNYGYTF.

Remarks on this clone: Within the sample, other DNA sequences also encode this same CDR3. This sequence joins TRBV7-9 and TRBJ1-1; no definite D call. CDR1 SEHNR and CDR2 FQNEAQ come from the germline V gene (reference sequence). Trimming pared 1 base from V and 2 bases from J, leaving 5 bases between. This CDR3 has 13 residues. CDR3 sequence (DNA): TGTGCCAGCAGCTTAGGTTCCAACACTGAAGCTTTCTTT. It specifies CASSLGSNTEAFF.

With respect to this clone: The junction departs from the called germline gene at one end, perhaps through a read error. The V and J genes are TRBV19 and TRBJ1-5; D possibly corresponds to TRBD1 (5 bases). Germline CDR1 reads LNHDA; CDR2 reads SQIVND (reference sequence). This CDR3 is 13 amino acids long. CDR3 in DNA: TGTGGCAGTGGGGGTTTAATCAATCAGCCCCAGCATTTT. Translated, it gives CGSGGLINQPQHF. The full variable domain, in which reference TRBV19 and TRBJ1-5 provide the parts outside the CDR3, is DGGITQSPKYLFRKEGQNVTLSCEQNLNHDAMYWYRQDPGQGLRLIYYSQIVNDFQKGDIAEGYSVSREKKESFPLTVTSAQKNPTAFYLCGSGGLINQPQHFGDGTRLSIL.

The J gene is TRBJ2-7, the V gene TRBV6-5, with D perhaps matching TRBD1 (5 bases). Germline values: CDR1 MNHEY, CDR2 SVGAGI. The CDR3 consists of 13 residues. Trimming took 5 bases from V and 1 from J, leaving 9 bases between them. CDR3 DNA: TGTGCCAGCAGTCTAGGGGTTTCCTACGAGCAGTACTTC. Translating gives CASSLGVSYEQYF.

The chain combines TRBV4-3 with TRBJ2-3, with D possibly matching TRBD1 (6 bases). Trimming removed 1 base from V and 2 bases from J, with 10 bases in between. This CDR3 contains 15 residues. The V gene's germline CDR1 is LGHNA and CDR2 YSLEER. CDR3 protein: CASSQGTVDTDTQYF. CDR3 DNA sequence: TGCGCCAGCAGCCAAGGGACAGTGGACACAGATACGCAGTATTTT.

The J gene is TRBJ1-3, the V gene TRBV14; D gene unclear. Per germline, CDR1 SGHDN and CDR2 FVKESK. The CDR3 length is 15 residues. Trimming cost V 1 base and J 0 bases, with 7 bases left between them. The CDR3 bases are TGTGCCAGCAGCCAAGTTGGGTCCTCTGGAAACACCATATATTTT. It is translated as CASSQVGSSGNTIYF.